The clone carrying this TCR beta chain appeared a single time. TCRdb keeps only in-frame clones here, not all; method: immunoSEQ multiplex PCR. The sample lists more than 70,000 clones, 80% to 95% seen once, with around 0.95% in the top ten. This record belongs to a study of control samples from healthy donors and cancer patients. Between the trimmed V and J ends, which lost 4 bases and 9 bases, there was a span of 14 bases. This CDR3 spans 14 amino acids. Germline V gene lookup returns CDR1 SGHRS and CDR2 YFSETQ. This chain uses TRBV5-1 with TRBJ1-6, with D tentatively TRBD1 (6 bases). The source material was blood. The origin of this receptor is a woman in her twenties or thirties in good health. The CDR3, as DNA: TGCGCCAGCAGCCAAGGACAGAGGAGTTCACCCCTCCACTTT. It codes for CASSQGQRSSPLHF. The whole variable domain, remainder taken from reference TRBV5-1 and TRBJ1-6, is KAGVTQTPRYLIKTRGQQVTLSCSPISGHRSVSWYQQTPGQGLQFLFEYFSETQRNKGNFPGRFSGRQFSNSRSEMNVSTLELGDSALYLCASSQGQRSSPLHFGNGTRLTVT.